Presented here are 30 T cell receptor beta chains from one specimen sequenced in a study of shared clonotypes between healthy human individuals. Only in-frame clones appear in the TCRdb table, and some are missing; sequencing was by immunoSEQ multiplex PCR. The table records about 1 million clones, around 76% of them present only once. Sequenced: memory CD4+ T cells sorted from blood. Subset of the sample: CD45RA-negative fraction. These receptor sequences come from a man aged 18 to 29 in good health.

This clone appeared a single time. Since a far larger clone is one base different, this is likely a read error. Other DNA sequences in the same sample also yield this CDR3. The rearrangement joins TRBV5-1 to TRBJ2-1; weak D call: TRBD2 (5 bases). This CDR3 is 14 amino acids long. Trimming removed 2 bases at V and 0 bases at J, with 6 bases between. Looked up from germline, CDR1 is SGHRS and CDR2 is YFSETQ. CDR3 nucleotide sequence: TGCGCCAGCAGCTTAGGGAGCTCCTACAATGAGCAGTTCTTC. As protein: CASSLGSSYNEQFF.

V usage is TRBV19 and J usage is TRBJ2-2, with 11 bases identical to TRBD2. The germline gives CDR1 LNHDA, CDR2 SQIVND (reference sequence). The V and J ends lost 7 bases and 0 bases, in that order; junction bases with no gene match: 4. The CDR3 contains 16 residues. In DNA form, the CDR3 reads TGTGCCAGTAAGCTAGCGGGGGGTCCGAACACCGGGGAGCTGTTTTTT. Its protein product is CASKLAGGPNTGELFF.

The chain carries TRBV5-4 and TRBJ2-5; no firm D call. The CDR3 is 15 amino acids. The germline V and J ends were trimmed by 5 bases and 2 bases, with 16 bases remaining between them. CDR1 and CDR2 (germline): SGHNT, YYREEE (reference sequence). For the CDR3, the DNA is TGTGCCAGCAGTCGCCAGGACGGAGTACAAGAGACCCAGTACTTC. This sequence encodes CASSRQDGVQETQYF.

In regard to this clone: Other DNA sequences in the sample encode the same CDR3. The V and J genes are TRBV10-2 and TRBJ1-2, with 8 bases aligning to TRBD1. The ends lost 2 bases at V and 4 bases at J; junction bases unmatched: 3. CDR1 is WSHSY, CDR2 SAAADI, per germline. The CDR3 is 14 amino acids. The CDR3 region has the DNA TGCGCCAGCAGTGAGCAAGGACAGGGCTATGGCTACACCTTC. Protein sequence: CASSEQGQGYGYTF.

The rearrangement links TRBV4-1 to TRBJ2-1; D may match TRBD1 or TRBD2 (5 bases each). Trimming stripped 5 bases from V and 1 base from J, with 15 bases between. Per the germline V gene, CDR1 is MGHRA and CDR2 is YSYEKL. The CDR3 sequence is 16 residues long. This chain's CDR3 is CASSDVGVRSYNEQFF. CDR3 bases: TGCGCCAGCAGCGACGTGGGGGTACGGTCCTACAATGAGCAGTTCTTC.

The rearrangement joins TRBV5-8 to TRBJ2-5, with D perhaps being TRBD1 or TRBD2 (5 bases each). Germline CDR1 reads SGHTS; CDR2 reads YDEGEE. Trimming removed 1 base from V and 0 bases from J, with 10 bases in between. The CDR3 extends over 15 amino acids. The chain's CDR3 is CASSLRGGYQETQYF. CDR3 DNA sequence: TGTGCCAGCAGCTTGAGGGGCGGGTACCAAGAGACCCAGTACTTC.

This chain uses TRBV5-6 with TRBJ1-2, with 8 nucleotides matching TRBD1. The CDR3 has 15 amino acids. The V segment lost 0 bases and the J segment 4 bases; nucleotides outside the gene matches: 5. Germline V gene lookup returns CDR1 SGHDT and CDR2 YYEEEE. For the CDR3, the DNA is TGTGCCAGCAGCTTGGGGGCAGGGGGCGTCTATGGCTACACCTTC. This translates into CASSLGAGGVYGYTF.

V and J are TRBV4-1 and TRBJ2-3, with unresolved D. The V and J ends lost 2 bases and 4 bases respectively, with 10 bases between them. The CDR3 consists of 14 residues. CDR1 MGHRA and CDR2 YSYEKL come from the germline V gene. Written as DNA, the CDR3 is TGCGCCAGCAGCCAACCGCGCCTCGCAGATACGCAGTATTTT. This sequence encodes CASSQPRLADTQYF.

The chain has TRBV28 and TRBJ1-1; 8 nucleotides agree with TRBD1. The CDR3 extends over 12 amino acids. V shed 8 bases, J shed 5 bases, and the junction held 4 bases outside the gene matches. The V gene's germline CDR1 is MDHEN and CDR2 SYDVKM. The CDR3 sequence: CASRQGRTEAFF. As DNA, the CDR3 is TGTGCCAGCCGACAGGGGAGGACTGAAGCTTTCTTT.

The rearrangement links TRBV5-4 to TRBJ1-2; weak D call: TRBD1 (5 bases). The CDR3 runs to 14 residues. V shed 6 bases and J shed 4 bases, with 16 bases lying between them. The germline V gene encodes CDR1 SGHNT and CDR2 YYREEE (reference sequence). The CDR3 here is CASTRGEGFYGYTF. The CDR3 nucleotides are TGTGCCAGCACCCGGGGGGAGGGATTCTATGGCTACACCTTC.

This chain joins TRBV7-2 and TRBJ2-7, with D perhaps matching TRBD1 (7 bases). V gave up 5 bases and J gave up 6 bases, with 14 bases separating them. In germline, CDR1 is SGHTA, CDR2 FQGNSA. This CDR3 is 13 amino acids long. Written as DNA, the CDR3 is TGTGCCAGCAGCCAGGGGGGCACCGCCGAGCAGTACTTC. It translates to CASSQGGTAEQYF. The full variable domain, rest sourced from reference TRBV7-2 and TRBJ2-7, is GAGVSQSPSNKVTEKGKDVELRCDPISGHTALYWYRQSLGQGLEFLIYFQGNSAPDKSGLPSDRFSAERTGGSVSTLTIQRTQQEDSAVYLCASSQGGTAEQYFGPGTRLTVT.

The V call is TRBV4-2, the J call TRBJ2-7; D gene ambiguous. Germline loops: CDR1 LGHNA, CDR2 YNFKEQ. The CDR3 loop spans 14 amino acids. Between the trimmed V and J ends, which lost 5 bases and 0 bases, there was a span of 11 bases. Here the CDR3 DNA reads TGTGCCAGCAGCTTGTCTCGTCACTCCTACGAGCAGTACTTC. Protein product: CASSLSRHSYEQYF.

CDR3 DNA sequence: TGTGCCATCAGTGCAATTCAGGACTCTGGAAACACCATATATTTT. Translating it yields CAISAIQDSGNTIYF. This sequence joins TRBV10-3 and TRBJ1-3, with D uncertain. With 4 bases removed from V and 0 bases from J, the gap between germline ends came to 10 bases. The CDR3 spans 15 residues. The germline CDR1 and CDR2 sequences are ENHRY and SYGVKD.

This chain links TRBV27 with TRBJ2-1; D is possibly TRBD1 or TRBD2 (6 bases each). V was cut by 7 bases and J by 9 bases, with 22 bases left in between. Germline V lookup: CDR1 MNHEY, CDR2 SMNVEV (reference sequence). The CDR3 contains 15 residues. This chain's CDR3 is CASMGAGLLVIEQFF. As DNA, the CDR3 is TGTGCCAGCATGGGGGCGGGACTCCTCGTAATTGAGCAGTTCTTC.

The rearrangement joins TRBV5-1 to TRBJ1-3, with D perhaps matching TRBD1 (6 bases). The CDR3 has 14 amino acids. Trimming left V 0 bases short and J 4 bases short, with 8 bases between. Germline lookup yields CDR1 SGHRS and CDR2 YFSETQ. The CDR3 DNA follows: TGCGCCAGCAGCTTGGACAGGGAAGGAAACACCATATATTTT. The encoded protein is CASSLDREGNTIYF.

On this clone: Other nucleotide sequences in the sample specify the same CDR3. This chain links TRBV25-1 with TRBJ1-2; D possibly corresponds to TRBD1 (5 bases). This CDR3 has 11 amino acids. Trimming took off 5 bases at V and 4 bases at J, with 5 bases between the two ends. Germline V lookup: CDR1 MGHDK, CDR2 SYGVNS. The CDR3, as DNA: TGTGCCAGCAGTCAGGGCTATGGCTACACCTTC. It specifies CASSQGYGYTF.

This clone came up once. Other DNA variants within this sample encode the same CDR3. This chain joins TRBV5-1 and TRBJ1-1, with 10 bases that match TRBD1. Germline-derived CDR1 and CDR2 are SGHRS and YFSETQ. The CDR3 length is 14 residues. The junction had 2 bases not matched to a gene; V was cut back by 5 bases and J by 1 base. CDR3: CASRRDRGNTEAFF. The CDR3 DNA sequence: TGCGCCAGCAGAAGGGACAGGGGGAACACTGAAGCTTTCTTT. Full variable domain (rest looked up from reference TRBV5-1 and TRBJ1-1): KAGVTQTPRYLIKTRGQQVTLSCSPISGHRSVSWYQQTPGQGLQFLFEYFSETQRNKGNFPGRFSGRQFSNSRSEMNVSTLELGDSALYLCASRRDRGNTEAFFGQGTRLTVV.

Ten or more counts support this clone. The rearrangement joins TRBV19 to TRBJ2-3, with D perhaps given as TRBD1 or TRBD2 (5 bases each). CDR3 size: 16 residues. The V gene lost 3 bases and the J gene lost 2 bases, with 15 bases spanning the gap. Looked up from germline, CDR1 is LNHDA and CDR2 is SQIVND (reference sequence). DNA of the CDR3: TGTGCCAGTAGTATCGGGACGCAGCCTCCCACAGATACGCAGTATTTT. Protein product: CASSIGTQPPTDTQYF.

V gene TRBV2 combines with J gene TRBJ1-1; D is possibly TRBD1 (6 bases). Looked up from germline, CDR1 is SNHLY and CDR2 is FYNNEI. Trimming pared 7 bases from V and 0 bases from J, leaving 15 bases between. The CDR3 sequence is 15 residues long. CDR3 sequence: CASTLGGGMNTEAFF. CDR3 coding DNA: TGTGCCAGCACTTTAGGTGGGGGCATGAACACTGAAGCTTTCTTT.

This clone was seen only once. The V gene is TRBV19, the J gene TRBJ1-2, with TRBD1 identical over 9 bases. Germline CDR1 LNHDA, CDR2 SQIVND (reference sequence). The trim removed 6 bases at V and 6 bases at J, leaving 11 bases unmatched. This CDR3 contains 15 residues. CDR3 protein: CASSASQGAYDGYTF. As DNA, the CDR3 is TGTGCCAGTAGCGCTTCACAGGGGGCGTATGATGGCTACACCTTC. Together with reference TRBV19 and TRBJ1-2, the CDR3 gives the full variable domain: DGGITQSPKYLFRKEGQNVTLSCEQNLNHDAMYWYRQDPGQGLRLIYYSQIVNDFQKGDIAEGYSVSREKKESFPLTVTSAQKNPTAFYLCASSASQGAYDGYTFGSGTRLTVV.

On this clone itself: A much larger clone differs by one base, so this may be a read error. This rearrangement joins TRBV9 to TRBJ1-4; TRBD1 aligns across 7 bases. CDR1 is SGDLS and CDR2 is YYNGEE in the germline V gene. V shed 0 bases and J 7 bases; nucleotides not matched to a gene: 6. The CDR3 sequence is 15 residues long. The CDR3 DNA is TGTGCCAGCAGCGTAGTAGGGGGCGGAGGTGAAAAACTGTTTTTT. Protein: CASSVVGGGGEKLFF.

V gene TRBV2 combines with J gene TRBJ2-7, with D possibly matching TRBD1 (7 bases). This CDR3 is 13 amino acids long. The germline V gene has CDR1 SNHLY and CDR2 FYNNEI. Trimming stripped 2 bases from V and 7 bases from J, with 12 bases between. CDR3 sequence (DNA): TGTGCCAGCAGTGAATTGACAGGGAGGGAGCAGTACTTC. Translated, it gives CASSELTGREQYF.

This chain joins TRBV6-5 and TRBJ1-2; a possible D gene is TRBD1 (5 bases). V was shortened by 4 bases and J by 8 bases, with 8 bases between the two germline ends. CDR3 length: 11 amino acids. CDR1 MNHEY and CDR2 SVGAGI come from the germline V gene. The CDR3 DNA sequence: TGTGCCAGCAGTTTTGGGGGGGGCTACACCTTC. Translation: CASSFGGGYTF.

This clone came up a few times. The CDR3 bases are TGCGCCAGCAGCTCCAGACAGAGTAACGCTGAAGCTTTCTTT. This codes for CASSSRQSNAEAFF. The chain uses TRBV5-1 and TRBJ1-1, with D possibly TRBD1 on 5 matching bases. Trimming took off 3 bases at V and 6 bases at J, with 15 bases between the two ends. Germline V lookup: CDR1 SGHRS, CDR2 YFSETQ. There are 14 residues in the CDR3.

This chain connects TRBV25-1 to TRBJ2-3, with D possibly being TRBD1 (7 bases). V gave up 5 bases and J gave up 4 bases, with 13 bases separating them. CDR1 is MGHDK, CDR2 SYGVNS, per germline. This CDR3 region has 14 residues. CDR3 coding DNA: TGTGCCAGCAGTCAGGGGGGACCGCCAGATACGCAGTATTTT. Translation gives CASSQGGPPDTQYF.

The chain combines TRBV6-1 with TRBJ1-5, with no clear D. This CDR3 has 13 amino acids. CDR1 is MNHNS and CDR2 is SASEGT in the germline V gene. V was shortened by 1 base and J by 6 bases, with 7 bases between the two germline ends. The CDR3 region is CASSEGHGQPQHF. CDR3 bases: TGTGCCAGCAGTGAAGGTCACGGTCAGCCCCAGCATTTT.

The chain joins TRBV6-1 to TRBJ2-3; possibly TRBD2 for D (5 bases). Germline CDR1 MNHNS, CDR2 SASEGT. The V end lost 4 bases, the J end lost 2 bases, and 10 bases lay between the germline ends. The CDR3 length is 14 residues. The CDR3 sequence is CASSAGLFTDTQYF. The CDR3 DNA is TGTGCCAGCAGTGCCGGACTTTTCACAGATACGCAGTATTTT.

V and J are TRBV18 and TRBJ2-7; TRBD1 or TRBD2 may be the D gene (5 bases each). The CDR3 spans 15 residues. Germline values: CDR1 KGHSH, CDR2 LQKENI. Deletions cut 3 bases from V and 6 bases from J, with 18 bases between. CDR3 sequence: CASSPHRDPEVEQYF. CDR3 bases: TGTGCCAGCTCACCGCACCGGGACCCCGAAGTCGAGCAGTACTTC.

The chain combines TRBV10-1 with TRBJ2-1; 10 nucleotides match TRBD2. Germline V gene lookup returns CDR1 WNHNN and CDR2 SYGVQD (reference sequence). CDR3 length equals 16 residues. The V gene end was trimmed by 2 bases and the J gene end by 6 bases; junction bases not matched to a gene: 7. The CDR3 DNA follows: TGCGCCAGCAGTGAGGCTAGCGGGAGCTCAGGCAATGAGCAGTTCTTC. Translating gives CASSEASGSSGNEQFF.

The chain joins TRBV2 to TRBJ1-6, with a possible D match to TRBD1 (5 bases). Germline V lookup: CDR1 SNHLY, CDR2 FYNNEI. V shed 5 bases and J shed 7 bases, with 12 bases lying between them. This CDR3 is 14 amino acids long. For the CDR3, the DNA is TGTGCCAGCAGTTTATACAGGATGAATTCACCCCTCCACTTT. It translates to CASSLYRMNSPLHF.